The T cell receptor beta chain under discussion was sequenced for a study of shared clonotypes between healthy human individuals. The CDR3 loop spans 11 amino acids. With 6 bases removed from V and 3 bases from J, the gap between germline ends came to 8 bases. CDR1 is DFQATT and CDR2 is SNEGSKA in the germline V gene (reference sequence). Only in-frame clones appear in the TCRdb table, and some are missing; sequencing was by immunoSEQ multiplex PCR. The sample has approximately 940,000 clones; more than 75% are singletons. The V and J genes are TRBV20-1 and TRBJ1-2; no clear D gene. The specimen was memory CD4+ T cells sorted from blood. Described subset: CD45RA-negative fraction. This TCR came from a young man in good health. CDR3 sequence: CSAPGDYGYTF. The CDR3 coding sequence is TGCAGTGCCCCCGGAGACTATGGCTACACCTTC.